The source of this T cell receptor (beta chain) is a study of T-cell reconstitution after alpha-beta-depleted transplantation in children. Researchers prepared the TCRbeta library using unique molecular identifiers, the study reports. In TCRdb, the PCR reads were re-called with MiXCR into one record per CDR3 protein. The sample has roughly 400,000 distinct CDR3 sequences; approximately 41% are singletons. CDR1 is SGHVS, CDR2 FNYEAQ, per germline. Germline trimming cut 7 bases from V and 2 bases from J; bases unmatched to any gene: 9. This CDR3 region has 16 residues. This clonotype was counted at least ten times.

This TCR derives from a girl aged 2-10 years with aplastic anemia, due to receive a stem cell transplant. This chain joins TRBV7-6 and TRBJ2-3; 10 bases are shared with TRBD2. Sequencing was performed on PBMCs, taken before TCRalphabeta/CD19-depleted stem cell transplant. CDR3 nucleotides: TGTGCCAGCAAATGGACTAGCGGACCCCCCACAGATACGCAGTATTTT. It translates to CASKWTSGPPTDTQYF.